These T cell receptor beta chains were read from a single sample in a study of persistence of HIV-infected CD4 T cells. Sequenced by immunoSEQ multiplex PCR; TCRdb stores in-frame clones only, minus some. In the table there are 40,000 to 45,000 clones, roughly 90% of which are singletons. These TCRs' antigens remain unknown. Sequencing was performed on CD4+ T cells sorted from PBMCs after approximately 19-hour stimulation, taken from a patient who received antiretroviral therapy. These receptors all come from an adult man with HIV who was CMV-seropositive. The CDR3 runs from the conserved cysteine through the conserved F or W. The D gene is left open where the match is weak. Some rows mark clone size as missing; the rest say once, few, many or name a class of expanded clone.

>NA|TRBV6-2/TRBV6-3|NA
CASSYSAGGTEAFF
>NA|TRBV9|NA
CASSVGTVLDTQYF
>TRBD1|TRBV5-4|few
CASSLGTGVGSPLHF
>NA|TRBV9|NA
CASSHGGVLDTIYF
>NA|TRBV7-6|once
CASSGRSYEQYF
>NA|TRBV5-1|NA
CASSSGNSDTQYF
>NA|TRBV27|NA
CASSSTPPGTLNGNEQFF
>NA|TRBV5-1|NA
CASSSDRTNYGYTF
>TRBD1|TRBV7-9|NA
CASSLRYGTGNTGELFF
>NA|TRBV6-5|NA
CASSRNGYTF
>TRBD1|TRBV28|NA
CASSSAQWTGEAGGYTF
>TRBD1|TRBV5-4|NA
CASSSSGTGSLKQYF
>NA|TRBV5-1|NA
CASSLADTIYNSPLHF
>TRBD1|TRBV5-1|NA
CASSWRDRYSEQYF
>NA|TRBV7-3|NA
CASSLGDVSTDTQYF
>NA|TRBV27|NA
CASSLVGSYEQYF
>NA|TRBV18|NA
CASSPRFRTYEQYF
>NA|TRBV15|NA
CATRSGRSSGNTIYF
>NA|TRBV15|NA
CATSRDLGQNTEAFF
>NA|TRBV4-2|NA
CASSQAGRREVETQYF
>NA|TRBV29-1|NA
CSVEESYEQYF
>NA|TRBV27|NA
CASSSGRLYTPDEQYF
>TRBD1|TRBV19|NA
CASSKGTGTPIDSPLHF
>NA|TRBV5-1|NA
CASSLSTLITDTQYF
>NA|TRBV27|once
CASSFQRRAEYYGYTF
>TRBD1|TRBV29-1|NA
CSANFGDRGLGEQFF
>TRBD2|TRBV11-3|NA
CASSRAPPRGGENIQYF
>NA|TRBV3-1/TRBV3-2|few
CASRTGTTGELFF
>NA|TRBV5-1|NA
CASSLADASTDTQYF
>TRBD1|TRBV4-2|NA
CASSQAQAGGNTEAFF
>NA|TRBV25-1|NA
CASSDREYEQYF
>NA|TRBV3-1/TRBV3-2|NA
CASSYRVPLGTDTQYF
>NA|TRBV18|NA
CASSHGSGNTIYF
>NA|TRBV5-1|NA
CASSLEGARELFF
>TRBD2|TRBV19|NA
CASGTRSTDTQYF
>TRBD2|TRBV6-1|NA
CASSAKMSGGGTDTQYF